This TCR beta chain was identified in a study of blood T cell repertoires in COVID-19. Germline V gene lookup returns CDR1 SGHTA and CDR2 FQGNSA. The length of the CDR3 is 17 residues. Trimming left V 1 base short and J 0 bases short, with 13 bases between. Per the study methods: Amplifying reference gene primers gave estimates of nucleated cell counts. The assay was immunoSEQ multiplex PCR, and TCRdb's table has in-frame clones only and misses some. V, J and clone size are those of that table, while D and trimming were read from the DNA. The sample lists tens of thousands of clones; around nine tenths were seen once.

The TCR sequence derives from an elderly woman with acute or convalescent COVID-19. The chain combines TRBV7-2 with TRBJ2-1; unclear D gene. Input material: peripheral blood. The DNA of the CDR3 is TGTGCCAGCAGCTTAGTCCTTATGTCTAGCTCCTACAATGAGCAGTTCTTC. Residues: CASSLVLMSSSYNEQFF.